The source of this T cell receptor (beta chain) is a study of spatial heterogeneity in lung cancer. Findings and limits, study-wide: In blood, ubiquitous expanded tumor TCRs appeared more at resection than follow-up.

Time point here: sample taken at primary tumor resection. Unsorted whole RNA of tumor, nontumor lung or frozen PBMC was sequenced. The donor population consisted of 72 patients with untreated, early-stage non-small cell lung cancer. This clonotype was detected ten times or more. No antigen is known for it. The presence of a unique molecular identifier marked each TCR cDNA molecule. TCRdb passed the 5' RACE reads through MiXCR, listing each CDR3 protein once. Here the sample spans some 37,000 distinct CDR3 sequences, around 5.2% being singletons. This CDR3 spans 15 amino acids. V was clipped by 0 bases and J by 1 base, with 10 bases between them. Germline V lookup: CDR1 SGHRS, CDR2 YFSETQ.

This sequence was found in a female donor with early-stage non-small cell lung cancer. V gene TRBV5-1 combines with J gene TRBJ2-5; unclear D gene. The starting material was PBMCs, obtained at surgery. The CDR3 reads CASSLVAGSQETQYF. CDR3 in DNA: TGCGCCAGCAGCTTGGTTGCAGGCTCCCAAGAGACCCAGTACTTC.